This T cell receptor beta chain came from a study of T cell responses to AZD1222 COVID-19 vaccine. The study's findings and limits: Spike-specific TCR breadth and depth rose after two AZD1222 doses.

Remarks on this clone: Antigen: not known.

Here immunoSEQ multiplex PCR was the method, and the copy in TCRdb shows in-frame clones only, minus some. Altogether roughly 150,000 clones are present, 91% being singletons, with the ten largest covering around 1.3%. CDR1 MNHEY and CDR2 SVGAGI come from the germline V gene. This CDR3 has 13 amino acids. The V and J ends lost 0 bases and 3 bases respectively, with 0 bases between them. The chain couples TRBV6-5 to TRBJ1-6; D not certain. The receptor comes from an adult who received the AZD1222 COVID-19 vaccine. The sample consisted of peripheral blood, taken 28 days after the second AZD1222 dose. CDR3 residues: CASSYSYNSPLHF. DNA for the CDR3: TGTGCCAGCAGTTACTCCTATAATTCACCCCTCCACTTT.